This T cell receptor (beta chain) came from a study of blood T cell repertoires in COVID-19. Study at large: The United States, Italy and Spain were the sources of the acute and convalescent COVID-19 samples.

Here immunoSEQ multiplex PCR was the method, and the copy in TCRdb shows in-frame clones only, minus some. The table has 280,000 or so clones, over 75% seen once; the top ten hold almost 9.5%. Per germline, CDR1 SQVTM and CDR2 ANQGSEA. The ends lost 6 bases at V and 4 bases at J; junction bases unmatched: 9. The CDR3 loop spans 16 amino acids. This TCR derives from a man aged 18 to 30 with active or convalescent COVID-19. Sequenced material: peripheral blood. This chain connects TRBV29-1 to TRBJ2-2; 12 bases agree with TRBD2. The CDR3 nucleotides are TGCAGCGTGTCCGGGACTAGCGGGCGATCCACCGGGGAGCTGTTTTTT. Amino acids: CSVSGTSGRSTGELFF.